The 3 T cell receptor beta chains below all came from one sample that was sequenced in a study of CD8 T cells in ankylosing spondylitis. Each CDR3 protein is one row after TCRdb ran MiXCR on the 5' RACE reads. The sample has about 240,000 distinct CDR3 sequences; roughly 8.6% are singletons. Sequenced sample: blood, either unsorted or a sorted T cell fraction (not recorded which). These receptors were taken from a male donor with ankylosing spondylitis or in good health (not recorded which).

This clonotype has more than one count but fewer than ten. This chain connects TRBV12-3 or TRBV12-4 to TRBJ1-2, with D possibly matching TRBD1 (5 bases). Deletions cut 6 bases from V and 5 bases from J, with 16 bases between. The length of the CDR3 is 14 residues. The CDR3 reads CASRLPDRTYGYTF. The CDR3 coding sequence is TGTGCCAGCAGACTTCCCGACAGAACTTATGGCTACACCTTC.

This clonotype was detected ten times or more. CDR3 bases: TGCAGCGTTGAAGAGGCCGACATACGACGTGGCTACACCTTC. Protein product: CSVEEADIRRGYTF. The V gene is TRBV29-1, the J gene TRBJ1-2; D is unclear. The V end was cut by 0 bases, the J end by 7 bases, with 15 bases between. The CDR3 length is 14 residues. Germline CDR1 SQVTM, CDR2 ANQGSEA.

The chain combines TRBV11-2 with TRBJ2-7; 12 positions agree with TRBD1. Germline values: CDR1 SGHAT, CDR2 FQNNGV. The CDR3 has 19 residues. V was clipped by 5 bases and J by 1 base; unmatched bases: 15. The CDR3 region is CASSNGAGTGGSRSYEQYF. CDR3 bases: TGTGCCAGCAGCAATGGCGCCGGGACAGGGGGCTCTAGGTCCTACGAGCAGTACTTC.